This TCR beta chain came from a study of T cell repertoires in cytomegalovirus infection. Turning to the study itself: Based on public TCR beta signatures, there were indications of CMV infection and of a matching HLA type. Regarding the study as a whole: Summed frequency of shared TCR beta families picked out CMV carriers who also had the relevant HLA.

CDR1 MNHEY and CDR2 SMNVEV come from the germline V gene (reference sequence). The CDR3 is 22 residues long. With 3 bases clipped from V and 0 bases from J, the junction kept 19 bases outside the gene matches. This clonotype has a handful of counts. Its target is unknown. TCRdb ran MiXCR on the reads and lists one entry per CDR3 protein. The data hold around 900,000 distinct CDR3 sequences, with 31% observed a single time. The starting material was cultured CD8+ T cells from PBMCs, obtained from culture after CMV antigen stimulation. The V and J genes are TRBV27 and TRBJ1-6, with 8 bases matching TRBD1. This receptor was taken from a human donor in good health (CMV status not recorded). Some clones in this sample may be carry-over from other donors' samples. CDR3 residues: CASSFTQPRYRQGSSYNSPLHF. DNA for the CDR3: TGTGCCAGCAGTTTCACCCAACCCCGCTATCGACAGGGGAGCTCCTATAATTCACCCCTCCACTTT.